The subject of this entry is one T cell receptor (beta chain). There is no known antigen for this receptor. The sample holds no much larger clone one base away, and base qualities are not on file. Donors were healthy HIV-negative adults with no recently reported acute infections or vaccinations. Every donor was a Caucasian adult living in Nashville, Tennessee, USA. CD4+ T cells were enriched through magnetic negative selection, after which naive cells were positively selected on CD45RA and the remaining negative fraction served as the memory subset. Blood was obtained by leukapheresis, after which PBMCs were separated by Ficoll-Histopaque density gradient centrifugation and cryopreserved in liquid nitrogen vapor phase. Purity and quantity of every magnetically sorted T cell population were checked by analytical flow cytometry. Genomic DNA was isolated from every sorted fraction and measured by UV absorbance on a Nanodrop 2000c.

This sample was included in a study of shared clonotypes between healthy human individuals (dated by TCRdb to 2019 to 2021). General notes on the study: The cohort comprised a couple of women and a few men aged 18 to 49 years. For each donor, CD4 naive and CD4 memory were each given three plates, CD8 naive was given two plates, and CD8 memory was given one plate. To estimate repertoire size and how much clonotypes are shared between individuals, the study performed deep sequencing of blood TCR repertoires from five healthy adults. Different laboratories and diverse techniques were used to prepare libraries and sequence TCR repertoires, to increase sequencing depth and limit assay-specific biases. Leukapheresis yielded between about 0.94 and 9.5 billion PBMCs per donor.

Trimmed from V: 3 bases; trimmed from J: 4 bases; junction bases lacking a gene match: 3. The CDR3 has 14 amino acids, counting the end cysteine and phenylalanine. The DNA shown is the 42-base CDR3, in frame from base 1. CDR1 SEHNR and CDR2 FQNEAQ are derived from the germline V gene (reference sequence). The research as a whole found: Incomplete sequencing was indicated by rarefaction of sorted-subset datasets, despite the large sequencing depth. Sampling was restricted to blood, and TCR repertoires in tissues likely differ from the TCR repertoires found in blood. Naive subsets generally had larger estimated clonotype richness than memory subsets did. Compared with non-shared clonotypes, clonotypes shared by all four sorted-subset donors had higher generation probabilities. Sharing across four donors was observed for approximately 4.6% of naive CD4, over 3% of naive CD8, 2% to 2.5% of memory CD4, and roughly 0.4% of memory CD8 clonotypes. Pairwise subsampling indicated that sequencing depth was expected to affect the degree of clonotype sharing among donors. Because the study included only a small number of donors, the genetic and exposure-history diversity represented was limited.

Using the deep immunoSEQ assay, TCR CDR3 regions were amplified from genomic DNA by multiplex PCR. Extracted genomic DNA from each cell subset was distributed evenly across all wells of several immunoSEQ 96-well plates, and each plate was treated as a replicate. Each replicate PCR for sorted subsets received roughly 0.2 ug genomic DNA, equal to about 30,000 T cell genomes. The purified libraries were quantified using a Qubit 3.0 fluorometer, sized with a Bioanalyzer 2100, and then quantified again using the KAPA Library Quantification kit. Each immunoSEQ 96-well plate was sequenced on its own single-read 150-cycle Illumina NextSeq 550 flow cell. As for the original processing: Because the immunoSEQ output included only junctional sequences and no quality scores, the filtering could not be the same as the filtering used for full-length reads. Sequences were annotated with PyIR, a Python wrapper for IgBLAST v1.9, using IMGT germline references to assign V/J genes and CDR3. Reads were filtered out if the reads had weak V/J assignments (E-value above 1e-6), no CDR3, stop codons, out-of-frame junctions, or ambiguous translated residues. V3J clonotypes were defined as sequences sharing the same inferred V gene, J gene, and CDR3 amino acid sequence. Percentage overlap between repertoires was calculated by dividing the number of shared unique clonotypes by the size of the smaller repertoire. Richness of each repertoire was evaluated using RTK rarefaction, the Chao1 estimator, and Recon v2.1 estimates of unobserved clonotypes. For all TCRbeta clonotypes obtained by the gDNA method from a few donors, generation probabilities were computed with OLGA. TCRdb limited this immuneACCESS table to in-frame rearrangements with V and J called. A share of clones is missing; checked studies link under half to unresolved V genes, and the rest is unexplained. That table is the source of V, J and clone size, and D and trimming were worked out from the DNA. The sample yields more than 2 million clones; about 95% were counted once. 0.1% to 0.15% of the sample is taken by the ten largest.

Sequencing was carried out using naive CD4+ T cells sorted from blood. What this sample's cell subset or site label stands for: CD45RA+ positively selected. In this chain, TRBV7-9 is recombined with TRBJ1-2, and 9 bases in between align with TRBD1. This sequence originates from a man younger than 35 in good health. CDR3 loop: CASSFRDRVYGYTF. The nucleotide sequence is given as TGTGCCAGCAGCTTTCGGGACAGGGTCTATGGCTACACCTTC.